Listed below are T cell receptor beta chains from one sample, sequenced in a study of radiotherapy plus CTLA-4 blockade in lung cancer. Assay: immunoSEQ multiplex PCR; the TCRdb copy retains only in-frame clones and omits some. Among around 110,000 clones listed, roughly 80% were seen once. The source material was peripheral blood, sampled from a patient treated with radiotherapy plus ipilimumab. These receptors were taken from a human donor with non-small cell lung cancer that progressed on radiotherapy plus ipilimumab. Some clones in this sample may be carry-over from other donors' samples. Both conserved end residues are part of each CDR3. D genes are given only for firm matches. Clone size is shown for a subset of rows, as once, few, many or a class of expanded clone.

TRBV28	-	once	TRBJ1-6	TGTGCCAGCAGTTCGACAGGTACCAATTCACCCCTCCACTTT	CASSSTGTNSPLHF
TRBV9	-	few	TRBJ1-1	TGTGCCAGCAGCGTAAGGTGGAACAGGGAGCAGTTCTTT	CASSVRWNREQFF
TRBV18	-	-	TRBJ1-1	TGTGCCAGCTCACCGGGACCCGAAGCTTTCTTT	CASSPGPEAFF
TRBV6-1	TRBD2	-	TRBJ2-3	TGTGCCAGCAGTCAACTAGCGGGGGACACAGATACGCAGTATTTT	CASSQLAGDTDTQYF
TRBV18	-	-	TRBJ2-3	TGTGCCAGCTCACCTTCCATGTATTCTAGCACAGATACGCAGTATTTT	CASSPSMYSSTDTQYF
TRBV7-2	-	once	TRBJ1-6	TGTGCCAGCAGCTTATTTTTGTGGGGGGGAGAAGATAATTCACCCCTCCACTTT	CASSLFLWGGEDNSPLHF
TRBV14	-	-	TRBJ2-7	TGTGCCAGCAGCCAAAATTCCGGGTCGTGGACCTACGAGCAGTACTTC	CASSQNSGSWTYEQYF
TRBV10-3	TRBD1	once	TRBJ2-3	TGTGCCATCAGAGCCGGGACAGGGGCTAGCACAGATACGCAGTATTTT	CAIRAGTGASTDTQYF
TRBV6-1	TRBD1	-	TRBJ1-1	TGTGCCAGCAGTGTATCGACAGGGGAAGCTTTCTTT	CASSVSTGEAFF
TRBV19	-	few	TRBJ2-5	TGTGCCAGTAGTATGGGGTGGGGCAGGGGAAAAGAGACCCAGTACTTC	CASSMGWGRGKETQYF
TRBV4-3	TRBD2	-	TRBJ2-2	TGCGCCAGCAGCCAGGCTAGCGGGGGGTATGGCGGGGAGCTGTTTTTT	CASSQASGGYGGELFF
TRBV2	-	-	TRBJ1-1	TGTGCCAGCAGTATCGACAGGAACACTGAAGCTTTCTTT	CASSIDRNTEAFF
TRBV11-3	-	-	TRBJ1-1	TGTGCCAGCAGCTTACTGGGGTCGGGAGAGGACACTGAAGCTTTCTTT	CASSLLGSGEDTEAFF
TRBV5-1	-	-	TRBJ1-2	TGCGCCAGCAGCTTGGCGGGGTACTATGGCTACACCTTC	CASSLAGYYGYTF
TRBV7-9	-	-	TRBJ1-5	TGTGCCAGCAGCTTAGGCTTTAGCGGGCGGGGCAATCAGCCCCAGCATTTT	CASSLGFSGRGNQPQHF
TRBV5-4	TRBD1	-	TRBJ2-4	TGTGCCAGCAGCCTGTCCGGGACAGAAAACATTCAGTACTTC	CASSLSGTENIQYF
TRBV18	-	-	TRBJ1-4	TGTGCCAGCTCACCACCTGGACTGAGCGAAAAACTGTTTTTT	CASSPPGLSEKLFF
TRBV4-1	-	-	TRBJ2-1	TGCGCCAGCAGCCAAGAGGGGCTAGAGGGGGTCTACAATGAGCAGTTCTTC	CASSQEGLEGVYNEQFF
TRBV5-1	-	-	TRBJ2-5	TGCGCCAGCAGCTTGGAGGGGGGCGGGGAGACCCAGTACTTC	CASSLEGGGETQYF
TRBV5-6	-	-	TRBJ1-2	TGTGCCAGCAGCCCCGGCACCACTAACTATGGCTACACCTTC	CASSPGTTNYGYTF
TRBV6-5	-	-	TRBJ2-7	TGTGCCAGCAGTTACGATTACGGGGGATCCTACGAGCAGTACTTC	CASSYDYGGSYEQYF
TRBV5-4	-	-	TRBJ1-6	TGTGCCAGCAGCTTGTCGGTCACCGGGACTAATAATTCACCCCTCCACTTT	CASSLSVTGTNNSPLHF
TRBV11-2	TRBD1	-	TRBJ1-5	TGTGCCAGCAGCCCAGCACAGGGGGTGCCCCAGCATTTT	CASSPAQGVPQHF
TRBV7-2	-	-	TRBJ1-2	TGTGCCAGCAGCTTAAATGGACGGCGGCTGGGAGGCTACACCTTC	CASSLNGRRLGGYTF
TRBV4-3	-	-	TRBJ1-1	TGCGCCAGCAGCCTAACGGCGGCGGGCACTGAAGCTTTCTTT	CASSLTAAGTEAFF
TRBV7-9	TRBD1	-	TRBJ1-2	TGTGCCAGCAGCGGGGACAGGTACAATGGCTACACCTTC	CASSGDRYNGYTF
TRBV15	-	-	TRBJ1-5	TGTGCCACCAGCAGAGATGATGGGGGCAATCAGCCCCAGCATTTT	CATSRDDGGNQPQHF
TRBV7-2	TRBD1	-	TRBJ1-1	TGTGCCAGCAGCCGTACAGGGGCGAGTCCCGAAGCTTTCTTT	CASSRTGASPEAFF
TRBV5-1	-	-	TRBJ1-2	TGCGCCAGCAGCCAGGACAGAGCTAACTATGGCTACACCTTC	CASSQDRANYGYTF
TRBV28	-	-	TRBJ1-2	TGTGCCAGCAGCCTACGGGGCCTCCCATCTGGCTACACCTTC	CASSLRGLPSGYTF
TRBV11-2	TRBD2	few	TRBJ2-1	TGTGCCAGCAGCACACTTAGACTAGCGGGGGGGCGGATAGACAATGAGCAGTTCTTC	CASSTLRLAGGRIDNEQFF
TRBV7-2	-	once	TRBJ2-7	TGTGCCAGCAGCCCGCAGGGGGGTATTGGGGCCGAGCAGTACTTC	CASSPQGGIGAEQYF
TRBV4-1	-	-	TRBJ1-1	TGCGCCAGCAGCCAAGAGGATCCGCGCGGGCGAGGGGGAATGCCAGCTTTCTTT	CASSQEDPRGRGGMPAFF
TRBV6-1	-	-	TRBJ1-6	TGTGCCAGCAGTGAACGCAGGGAGGACTCACCCCTCCACTTT	CASSERREDSPLHF
TRBV5-4	-	few	TRBJ2-7	TGTGCCAGCAGCTTGTCCAGGGGCGGTTCCTACGAGCAGTACTTC	CASSLSRGGSYEQYF
TRBV27	TRBD1	-	TRBJ1-4	TGTGCCAGCAGCTTCATTCCAGGGGGGAATGAAAAACTGTTTTTT	CASSFIPGGNEKLFF
TRBV27	TRBD1	-	TRBJ1-2	TGTGCCAGCAGTCACCGGGACAGAGGCTATGGCTACACCTTC	CASSHRDRGYGYTF
TRBV6-5	-	-	TRBJ1-5	TGTGCCAGCAGACAGGGTTTTAGCAATCAGCCCCAGCATTTT	CASRQGFSNQPQHF
TRBV7-3	-	-	TRBJ1-5	TGTGCCAGCAGCTTAAATGCGGATCAGCCCCAGCATTTT	CASSLNADQPQHF
TRBV6-5	-	-	TRBJ2-2	TGTGCCAGCAGTTACCCTGGATCCGGGGAGCTGTTTTTT	CASSYPGSGELFF
TRBV6-5	TRBD1	-	TRBJ1-2	TGTGCCAGCAGACTTAGACAGGGGGCTAACTATGGCTACACCTTC	CASRLRQGANYGYTF
TRBV7-2	-	few	TRBJ2-1	TGTGCCAGCAGTTCTGATCAGTTCTTC	CASSSDQFF
TRBV27	TRBD1	-	TRBJ2-5	TGTGCCAGCAGGGCAACAGGGGTTGAGACCCAGTACTTC	CASRATGVETQYF
TRBV6-5	-	-	TRBJ1-6	TGTGCCAGCACCTTATCCCAGGGTTATAATTCACCCCTCCACTTT	CASTLSQGYNSPLHF
TRBV15	TRBD1	few	TRBJ1-2	TGTGCCACCAGCAGGGGGAAGGGACAGACCGACTATGGCTACACCTTC	CATSRGKGQTDYGYTF
TRBV28	-	-	TRBJ1-2	TGTGCCAGCAGTATGAAAGAATACTATGGCTACACCTTC	CASSMKEYYGYTF
TRBV6-5	-	few	TRBJ2-1	TGTGCCAGCAGTTACTCTGCGGGATCATACAATGAGCAGTTCTTC	CASSYSAGSYNEQFF
TRBV5-6	-	once	TRBJ1-6	TGTGCCAGCAGCTTGAGCCAGAGCTCCTATAATTCACCCCTCCACTTT	CASSLSQSSYNSPLHF
TRBV28	-	-	TRBJ1-4	TGTGCCAGCAGTTTATGGGGGGCGCGCGAAAAACTGTTTTTT	CASSLWGAREKLFF
TRBV4-2	-	-	TRBJ1-1	TGTGCCAGCAGCCACCTTGGACAGAGGAACACTGAAGCTTTCTTT	CASSHLGQRNTEAFF
TRBV7-3	-	-	TRBJ2-7	TGTGCCAGCAGCTTAGCTCAGGAGAGCTCCTACGAGCAGTACTTC	CASSLAQESSYEQYF
TRBV6-6	TRBD1	-	TRBJ1-1	TGTGCCAGCAGTTTATCACCGGGACAGAAGAACACTGAAGCTTTCTTT	CASSLSPGQKNTEAFF
TRBV18	-	-	TRBJ2-3	TGTGCCAGCTCACCCCCGACGGTAGAGCTCGATCACACAGATACGCAGTATTTT	CASSPPTVELDHTDTQYF
TRBV15	-	-	TRBJ1-1	TGTGCCACCAGCCAAGATCCAGGGAACACTGAAGCTTTCTTT	CATSQDPGNTEAFF
TRBV11-3	-	once	TRBJ2-2	TGTGCCAGCAGCCTATTACAGGGTGGTACCGGGGAGCTGTTTTTT	CASSLLQGGTGELFF
TRBV15	-	-	TRBJ1-2	TGTGCCACCAGCAGCTTAACCAGGGGCCCCGTTGAAGGCTACACCTTC	CATSSLTRGPVEGYTF
TRBV7-2	-	-	TRBJ1-2	TGTGCCAGCAGCTTAGACAACGTCAGGAGTGGCTATGGCTACACCTTC	CASSLDNVRSGYGYTF